Given below is one T cell receptor (beta chain) in context. The antigen is not known. CDR3 regions of TCR beta were amplified from RNA transcripts. First-round RT-PCR used HTBI primers; second-round multiplex PCR followed. TCRdb used MiXCR to reprocess the multiplex PCR reads, holding one entry per CDR3 protein. The sample records about half a million distinct CDR3 sequences, roughly an eighth being singletons. Disease in donors with ophthalmopathy had moderate-to-severe activity, CAS ≥3, NOSPECS ≥4 and under 3 months' duration. Exclusion applied to patients with other autoimmune diseases, uncontrolled infections, pregnancy or lactation. Orbital computed tomography and thyroid ultrasound, along with TRAb, serum thyroxine and clinical symptoms, underpinned diagnosis. This specimen comes from a study of Graves' ophthalmopathy and Graves' hyperthyroidism. Study results and caveats: Most expanded clonotypes from thyroid (those above 0.001 frequency) were also found in blood.

This CDR3 comprises 13 residues. V dropped 7 bases and J dropped 5 bases, with 14 bases sitting between them. Germline-derived CDR1 and CDR2 are MDHEN and SYDVKM. The sequence was collected from a woman aged 30 to 39 with Graves' ophthalmopathy. The chain is built from TRBV28 and TRBJ1-2, with a tentative D call TRBD1 (6 bases). The sequenced sample was blood. CDR3 sequence (DNA): TGTGCCAGCATTGATGACAGGCCATATGGCTACACCTTC. It codes for CASIDDRPYGYTF.